This T cell receptor beta chain was captured by sequencing in a study of blood T cell repertoires in COVID-19. Study as a whole: Nucleic acid was either cDNA or gDNA, and it came from T cells, B-cell-depleted T cells, or PBMCs.

In the case of this clone: The same CDR3 arises from other DNA sequences in this sample as well.

TCRdb keeps only in-frame clones here, not all; method: immunoSEQ multiplex PCR. The sample includes just over 300,000 clones, 87% seen only once; the top ten take approximately 2.2%. V lost 1 base and J 3 bases, leaving 7 bases between the germline ends. Germline loops: CDR1 KGHDR, CDR2 SFDVKD. The CDR3 spans 14 residues. Sequencing input: peripheral blood. The chain joins TRBV24-1 to TRBJ2-3; the D gene is possibly TRBD2 (5 bases). This TCR came from a man aged 18-30 years with active or convalescent COVID-19. In nucleotides, the CDR3 is TGTGCCACCAGTGATTTCCGCGGGACAGATACGCAGTATTTT. Protein sequence: CATSDFRGTDTQYF.